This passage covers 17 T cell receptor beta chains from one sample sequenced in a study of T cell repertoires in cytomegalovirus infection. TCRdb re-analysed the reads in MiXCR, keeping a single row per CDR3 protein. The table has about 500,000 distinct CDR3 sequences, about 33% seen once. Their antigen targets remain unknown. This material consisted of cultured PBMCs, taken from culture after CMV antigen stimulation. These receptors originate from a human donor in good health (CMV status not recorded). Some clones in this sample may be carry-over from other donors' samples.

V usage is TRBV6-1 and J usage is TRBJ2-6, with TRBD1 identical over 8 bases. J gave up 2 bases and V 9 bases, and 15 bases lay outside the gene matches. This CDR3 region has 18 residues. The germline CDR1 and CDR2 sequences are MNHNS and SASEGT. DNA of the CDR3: TGTGCCAGGAGTCACCTAACGGCAGGGGGCCCTGGGGCCAACGTCCTGACTTTC. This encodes CARSHLTAGGPGANVLTF.

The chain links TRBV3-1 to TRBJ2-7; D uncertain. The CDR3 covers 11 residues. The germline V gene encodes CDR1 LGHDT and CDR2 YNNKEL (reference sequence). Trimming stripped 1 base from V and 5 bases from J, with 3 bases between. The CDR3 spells CASSQGDEQYV. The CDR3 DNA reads TGTGCCAGCAGCCAAGGGGACGAGCAGTACGTC.

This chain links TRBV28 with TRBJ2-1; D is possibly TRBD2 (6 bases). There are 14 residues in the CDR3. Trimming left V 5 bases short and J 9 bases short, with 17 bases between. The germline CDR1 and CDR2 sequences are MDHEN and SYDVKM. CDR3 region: CASSPLTRVVEQFF. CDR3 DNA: TGTGCCAGCAGTCCATTGACTAGAGTGGTTGAGCAGTTCTTC.

CDR3 loop: CASSNNRRPPYEQYF. CDR3 bases: TGTGCCAGTAGTAATAACAGGCGACCCCCCTACGAGCAGTACTTC. The chain recombines TRBV19 with TRBJ2-7, with D possibly TRBD1 on 5 matching bases. Trimming removed 4 bases from V and 2 bases from J, with 15 bases in between. The germline gives CDR1 LNHDA, CDR2 SQIVND (reference sequence). The length of the CDR3 is 15 residues. Filled out from reference TRBV19 and TRBJ2-7, the complete variable domain reads DGGITQSPKYLFRKEGQNVTLSCEQNLNHDAMYWYRQDPGQGLRLIYYSQIVNDFQKGDIAEGYSVSREKKESFPLTVTSAQKNPTAFYLCASSNNRRPPYEQYFGPGTRLTVT.

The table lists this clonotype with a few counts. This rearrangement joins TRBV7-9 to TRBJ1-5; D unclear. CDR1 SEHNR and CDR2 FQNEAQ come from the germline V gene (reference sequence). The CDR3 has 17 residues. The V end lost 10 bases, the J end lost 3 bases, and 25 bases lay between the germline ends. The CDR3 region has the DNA TGTGCCACGATCCCGTACGGGCCGCGCTTCGCCAATCAGCCCCAGCATTTT. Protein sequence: CATIPYGPRFANQPQHF.

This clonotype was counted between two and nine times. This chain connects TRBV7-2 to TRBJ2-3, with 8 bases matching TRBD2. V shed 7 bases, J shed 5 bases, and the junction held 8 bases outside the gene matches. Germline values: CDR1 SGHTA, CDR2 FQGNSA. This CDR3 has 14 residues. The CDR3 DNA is TGTGCCAGCACAAGCGGGAGTGCAGGAGATACGCAGTATTTT. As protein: CASTSGSAGDTQYF.

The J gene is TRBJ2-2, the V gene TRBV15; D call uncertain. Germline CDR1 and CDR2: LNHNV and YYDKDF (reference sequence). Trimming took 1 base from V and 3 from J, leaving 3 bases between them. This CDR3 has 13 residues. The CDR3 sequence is CATSRGDTGELFF. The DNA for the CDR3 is TGTGCCACCAGCAGAGGGGACACCGGGGAGCTGTTTTTT. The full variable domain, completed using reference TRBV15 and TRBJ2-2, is DAMVIQNPRYQVTQFGKPVTLSCSQTLNHNVMYWYQQKSSQAPKLLFHYYDKDFNNEADTPDNFQSRRPNTSFCFLDIRSPGLGDTAMYLCATSRGDTGELFFGEGSRLTVL.

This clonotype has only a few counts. CDR3 DNA: TGTGCCAGCAGCTTAGGGTTTGGGACCGAAAACTATGGCTACACCTTC. Its translation is CASSLGFGTENYGYTF. The chain links TRBV7-9 to TRBJ1-2; D might be TRBD1 (5 bases). The germline CDR1 and CDR2 sequences are SEHNR and FQNEAQ (reference sequence). This CDR3 region has 16 residues. The ends were cut back, 1 base at V and 2 bases at J, with 14 bases in the middle.

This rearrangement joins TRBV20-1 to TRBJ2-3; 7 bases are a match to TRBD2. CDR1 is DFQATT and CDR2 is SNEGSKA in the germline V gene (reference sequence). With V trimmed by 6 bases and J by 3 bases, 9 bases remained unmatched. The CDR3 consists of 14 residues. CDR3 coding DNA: TGCAGTGCCGTGGGGGGAGGGAGAACAGATACGCAGTATTTT. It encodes CSAVGGGRTDTQYF.

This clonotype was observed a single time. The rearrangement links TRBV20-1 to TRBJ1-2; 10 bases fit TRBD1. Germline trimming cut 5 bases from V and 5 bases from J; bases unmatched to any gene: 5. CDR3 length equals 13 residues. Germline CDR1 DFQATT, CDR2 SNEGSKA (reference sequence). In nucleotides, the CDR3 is TGCAGTGCTTCTCCGGGACAGGGGTATGGCTACACCTTC. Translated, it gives CSASPGQGYGYTF.

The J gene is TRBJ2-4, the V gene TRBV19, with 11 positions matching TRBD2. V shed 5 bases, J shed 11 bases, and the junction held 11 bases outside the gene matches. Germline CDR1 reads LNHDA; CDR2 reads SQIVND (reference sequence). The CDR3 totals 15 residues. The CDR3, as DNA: TGTGCCAGTAGTTTATCGACTAGCGGGATAGGCGTTCAGTACTTC. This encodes CASSLSTSGIGVQYF.

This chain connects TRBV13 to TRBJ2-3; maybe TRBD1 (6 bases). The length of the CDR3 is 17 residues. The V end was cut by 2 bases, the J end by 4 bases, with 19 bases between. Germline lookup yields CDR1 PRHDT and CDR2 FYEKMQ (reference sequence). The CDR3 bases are TGTGCCAGCAGCTTAAAGGCAGGGGCTACCCACCCAGATACGCAGTATTTT. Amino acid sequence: CASSLKAGATHPDTQYF. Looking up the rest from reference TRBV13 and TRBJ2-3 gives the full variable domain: AAGVIQSPRHLIKEKRETATLKCYPIPRHDTVYWYQQGPGQDPQFLISFYEKMQSDKGSIPDRFSAQQFSDYHSELNMSSLELGDSALYFCASSLKAGATHPDTQYFGPGTRLTVL.

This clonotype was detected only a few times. CDR3 sequence (DNA): TGCAGCGCCTCCCCACGGCGGAACACTGAAGCTTTCTTT. Translating gives CSASPRRNTEAFF. The V and J genes are TRBV29-1 and TRBJ1-1; no reliable D call. V lost 7 bases and J lost 1, with 13 bases in between. Germline loops: CDR1 SQVTM, CDR2 ANQGSEA. This CDR3 has 13 amino acids.

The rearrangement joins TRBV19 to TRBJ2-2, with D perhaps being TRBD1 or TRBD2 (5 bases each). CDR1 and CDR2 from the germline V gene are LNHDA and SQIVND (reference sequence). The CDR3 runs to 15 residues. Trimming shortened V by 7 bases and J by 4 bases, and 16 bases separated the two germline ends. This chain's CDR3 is CASTSGPIPTGELFF. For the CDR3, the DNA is TGTGCCAGTACCTCGGGACCTATTCCCACCGGGGAGCTGTTTTTT.

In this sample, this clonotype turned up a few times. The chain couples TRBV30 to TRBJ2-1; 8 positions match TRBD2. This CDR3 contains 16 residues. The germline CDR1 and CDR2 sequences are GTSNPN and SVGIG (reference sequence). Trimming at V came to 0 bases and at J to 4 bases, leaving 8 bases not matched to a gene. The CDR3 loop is CAWSVPRLASYNEQFF. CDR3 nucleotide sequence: TGTGCCTGGAGTGTACCTCGACTAGCGTCTTACAATGAGCAGTTCTTC.

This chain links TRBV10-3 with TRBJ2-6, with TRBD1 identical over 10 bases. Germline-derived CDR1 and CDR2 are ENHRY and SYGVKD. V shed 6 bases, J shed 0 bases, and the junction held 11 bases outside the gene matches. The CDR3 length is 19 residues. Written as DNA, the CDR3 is TGTGCCATCAGGCCAGCGGTGGGGACAGGGGCCTCTGGGGCCAACGTCCTGACTTTC. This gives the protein CAIRPAVGTGASGANVLTF.

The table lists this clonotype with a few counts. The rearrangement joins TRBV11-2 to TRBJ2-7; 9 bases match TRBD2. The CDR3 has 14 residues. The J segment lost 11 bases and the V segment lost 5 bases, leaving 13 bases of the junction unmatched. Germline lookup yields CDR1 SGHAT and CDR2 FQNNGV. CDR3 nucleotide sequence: TGTGCCAGCAGCCTAAAACCGGGACTAGCCTTGGAGTACGTC. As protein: CASSLKPGLALEYV.